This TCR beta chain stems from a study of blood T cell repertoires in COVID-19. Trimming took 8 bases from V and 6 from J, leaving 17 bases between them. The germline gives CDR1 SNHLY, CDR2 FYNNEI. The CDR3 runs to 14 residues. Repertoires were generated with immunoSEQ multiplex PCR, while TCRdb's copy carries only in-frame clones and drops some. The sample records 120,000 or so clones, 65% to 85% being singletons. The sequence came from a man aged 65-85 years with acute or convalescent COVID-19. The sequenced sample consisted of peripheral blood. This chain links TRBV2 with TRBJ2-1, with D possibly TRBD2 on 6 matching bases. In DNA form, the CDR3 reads TGTGCCAGCCGGCCGGGGGAATTTGGCAATGAGCAGTTCTTC. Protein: CASRPGEFGNEQFF.